A single sample gave rise to the 24 T cell receptor beta chains below, sequenced in a study of a mutant IDH1 vaccine in newly diagnosed glioma. Assay used: immunoSEQ multiplex PCR; TCRdb lists only in-frame clones, some missing. The table includes tens of thousands of clones, 84% detected once. The time point here: week 11, during vaccination. With topical imiquimod, each dose of the vaccine consisted of 300 ug of mutant IDH1 20-mer peptide. No antigen has been identified for these receptors. This material consisted of PBMCs, taken from a glioma patient whose treatment included an IDH1 peptide vaccine. The receptors derive from a man aged 25-40 years with glioma.

The V and J genes are TRBV2 and TRBJ2-7, with 14 nucleotides matching TRBD2. Trimming removed 10 bases from V and 4 bases from J; junction bases left unmatched: 3. The CDR3 is 13 amino acids. Germline V CDR1 and CDR2: SNHLY, FYNNEI. This CDR3 is CATRTSGRYEQYF. The DNA for the CDR3 is TGTGCCACGCGGACTAGCGGGAGGTACGAGCAGTACTTC.

This chain links TRBV19 with TRBJ1-1; D unresolved. Germline V gives CDR1 LNHDA, CDR2 SQIVND (reference sequence). The CDR3 sequence is 13 residues long. With 8 bases removed from V and 7 bases from J, the gap between germline ends came to 17 bases. CDR3 region: CASSRRAGSEAFF. The CDR3 bases are TGTGCCAGTTCCCGGAGGGCGGGGAGTGAAGCTTTCTTT.

CDR3 region: CASSSTTGAGANVLTF. In DNA, the CDR3 is TGTGCCAGCAGCTCTACGACAGGGGCCGGGGCCAACGTCCTGACTTTC. V is TRBV7-3 and J is TRBJ2-6, with 8 bases aligning to TRBD1. Germline trimming cut 4 bases from V and 4 bases from J; bases unmatched to any gene: 6. The CDR3 runs 16 residues. The germline gives CDR1 SGHTA, CDR2 FQGTGA.

The chain couples TRBV6-1 to TRBJ2-7; D is unresolved. Germline V gene data show CDR1 as MNHNS and CDR2 as SASEGT. The CDR3 consists of 12 residues. V gave up 5 bases and J gave up 3 bases, with 8 bases separating them. The DNA of the CDR3 is TGTGCCAGCAGTCATGGAAACTACGAGCAGTACTTC. As protein: CASSHGNYEQYF.

V usage is TRBV7-3 and J usage is TRBJ2-1; D unclear. Germline CDR1 is SGHTA and CDR2 is FQGTGA. CDR3 length: 11 amino acids. V lost 2 bases to trimming and J lost 7 bases, with 3 bases between them. In DNA form, the CDR3 reads TGTGCCAGCAGCTTAGGAAATGAGCAGTTCTTC. It translates to CASSLGNEQFF.

The V gene is TRBV9, the J gene TRBJ2-6; 7 bases match TRBD1. Germline loops: CDR1 SGDLS, CDR2 YYNGEE. The CDR3 spans 17 residues. V was clipped by 7 bases and J by 1 base; unmatched bases: 11. CDR3 sequence (DNA): TGTGCCAGCGCCAAACAGGGGCCCGATTCTGGGGCCAACGTCCTGACTTTC. It codes for CASAKQGPDSGANVLTF.

The V and J genes are TRBV19 and TRBJ2-2; no firm D call. The V gene's germline CDR1 is LNHDA and CDR2 SQIVND (reference sequence). The CDR3 spans 13 residues. Trimming left V 3 bases short and J 0 bases short, with 2 bases between. The CDR3 DNA follows: TGTGCCAGTAGTATGGCGAACACCGGGGAGCTGTTTTTT. It translates to CASSMANTGELFF.

This clone was picked up a small number of times. V and J are TRBV10-3 and TRBJ1-3; perhaps TRBD1 as D (5 bases). CDR1 and CDR2 (germline): ENHRY, SYGVKD. V was shortened by 4 bases and J by 4 bases, with 5 bases between the two germline ends. The CDR3 covers 12 residues. The CDR3, as DNA: TGTGCCATCAGTGGGACAGGAAACACCATATATTTT. This encodes CAISGTGNTIYF.

This clone was detected only once. J is TRBJ2-5 and V is TRBV4-1; TRBD2 matches 10 bases. Losses at the gene ends were 4 bases for V and 5 bases for J; bases not matched to a gene: 10. In germline, CDR1 is MGHRA, CDR2 YSYEKL. This CDR3 is built from 16 residues. The CDR3 spells CASSRSVLAGVETQYF. As DNA, the CDR3 is TGCGCCAGCAGCCGTTCAGTCCTAGCGGGAGTGGAGACCCAGTACTTC.

This clone was detected once. V and J are TRBV7-9 and TRBJ1-2; D remains ambiguous. The CDR3 extends over 13 amino acids. V was trimmed by 6 bases and J by 8 bases, leaving 16 bases between them. Germline CDR1 and CDR2: SEHNR and FQNEAQ (reference sequence). The CDR3 DNA is TGTGCCAGCAGTCCTATCACCCGTGGAGGCTACACCTTC. This translates into CASSPITRGGYTF.

This chain uses TRBV19 with TRBJ1-2, with TRBD1 matching over 11 bases. Looked up from germline, CDR1 is LNHDA and CDR2 is SQIVND (reference sequence). With 5 bases clipped from V and 3 bases from J, the junction kept 8 bases outside the gene matches. There are 16 residues in the CDR3. This CDR3 reads CASSLLRDRGDYGYTF. The CDR3 nucleotides read TGTGCCAGTAGTCTTCTCCGGGACAGGGGGGACTATGGCTACACCTTC.

This sequence joins TRBV4-1 and TRBJ2-7; TRBD2 is a possible D gene (5 bases). Germline V lookup: CDR1 MGHRA, CDR2 YSYEKL. The CDR3 totals 15 residues. V lost 3 bases and J lost 3, with 15 bases in between. The CDR3 sequence is CASSHFGKLDYEQYF. CDR3 DNA sequence: TGCGCCAGCAGCCATTTCGGGAAACTTGACTACGAGCAGTACTTC.

The J gene is TRBJ1-2, the V gene TRBV18; a possible D gene is TRBD1 (6 bases). Germline lookup yields CDR1 KGHSH and CDR2 LQKENI. The CDR3 sequence is 14 residues long. Trimming took off 8 bases at V and 0 bases at J, with 13 bases between the two ends. The CDR3 protein is CASPLGQTNYGYTF. The CDR3 coding sequence is TGTGCCAGCCCACTTGGACAGACTAACTATGGCTACACCTTC.

V is TRBV30 and J is TRBJ2-5; 12 bases map to TRBD2. The V and J ends lost 0 bases and 5 bases, in that order; junction bases with no gene match: 7. Germline assignment: CDR1 GTSNPN and CDR2 SVGIG (reference sequence). The CDR3 runs to 16 residues. The CDR3 DNA reads TGTGCCTGGAGTGTAGGCCTAGCGGGGGGGTTGGAGACCCAGTACTTC. Encoded protein: CAWSVGLAGGLETQYF.

This clone was observed once. The rearrangement uses TRBV14 and TRBJ1-2, with unresolved D. V dropped 4 bases and J dropped 3 bases, with 9 bases sitting between them. Germline V gene lookup returns CDR1 SGHDN and CDR2 FVKESK. The CDR3 extends over 13 amino acids. CDR3 nucleotide sequence: TGTGCCAGCAGCCGGGCTACCTACTATGGCTACACCTTC. Its protein is CASSRATYYGYTF.

The V gene is TRBV19, the J gene TRBJ1-5, with D maybe TRBD1 (5 bases). Per the germline V gene, CDR1 is LNHDA and CDR2 is SQIVND (reference sequence). Trimming shortened V by 6 bases and J by 5 bases, and 17 bases separated the two germline ends. This CDR3 is built from 15 residues. DNA for the CDR3: TGTGCCAGTAGCTCCCTCCGGGACCGTTATCAGCCCCAGCATTTT. Protein sequence: CASSSLRDRYQPQHF.

V gene TRBV6-4 combines with J gene TRBJ2-6, with D unresolved. V was cut by 4 bases and J by 1 base, with 11 bases left in between. The CDR3 extends over 16 amino acids. Germline values: CDR1 MRHNA, CDR2 SNTAGT. CDR3 sequence: CASSATALSGANVLTF. In DNA, the CDR3 is TGTGCCAGCAGTGCAACAGCCTTATCTGGGGCCAACGTCCTGACTTTC.

The CDR3 DNA is TGTGCCAGCGGAAAGGGGATCCAAGAGACCCAGTACTTC. It encodes CASGKGIQETQYF. The chain carries TRBV27 and TRBJ2-5; D might be TRBD1 (5 bases). CDR3 length equals 13 residues. Germline V CDR1 and CDR2: MNHEY, SMNVEV (reference sequence). V was cut by 8 bases and J by 1 base, with 11 bases left in between.

This chain links TRBV6-5 with TRBJ2-3, with TRBD1 identical over 9 bases. Germline CDR1 MNHEY, CDR2 SVGAGI. The CDR3 loop spans 15 amino acids. V was clipped by 5 bases and J by 4 bases; unmatched bases: 7. The CDR3 reads CASSRGQGSPDTQYF. As DNA, the CDR3 is TGTGCCAGCAGTCGAGGACAGGGGTCCCCAGATACGCAGTATTTT.

This chain joins TRBV2 and TRBJ2-3; 11 bases align to TRBD2. The CDR3 sequence is 16 residues long. Trimming cost V 8 bases and J 3 bases; bases outside gene matches: 10. CDR1 and CDR2 from the germline V gene are SNHLY and FYNNEI. CDR3 amino acids: CASEGGLAGGTDTQYF. CDR3 sequence (DNA): TGTGCCAGCGAGGGAGGGCTAGCGGGAGGAACAGATACGCAGTATTTT.

J is TRBJ1-6 and V is TRBV11-3; D call uncertain. This CDR3 spans 13 amino acids. Germline lookup yields CDR1 SGHNT and CDR2 YENEEA. V lost 3 bases, J lost 7 bases, and 7 bases lay in between. The DNA for the CDR3 is TGTGCCAGCAGCTTGGGAGTGAATTCACCCCTCCACTTT. Translated, it gives CASSLGVNSPLHF.

The chain uses TRBV9 and TRBJ2-1, with TRBD2 matching 11 bases. Trimming at V came to 5 bases and at J to 5 bases, leaving 3 bases not matched to a gene. CDR3 length equals 14 residues. From germline, CDR1 is SGDLS and CDR2 YYNGEE. The CDR3 loop is CASRPGLADNEQFF. The CDR3 DNA sequence: TGTGCCAGCAGGCCGGGACTAGCGGACAATGAGCAGTTCTTC.

The chain uses TRBV27 and TRBJ2-3, with D tentatively TRBD1 (5 bases). Germline loops: CDR1 MNHEY, CDR2 SMNVEV (reference sequence). The V end was cut by 5 bases, the J end by 2 bases, with 14 bases between. CDR3 length equals 15 residues. The CDR3 region has the DNA TGTGCCAGCAGTCCAAGAGCAGGGAACACAGATACGCAGTATTTT. Protein product: CASSPRAGNTDTQYF.

This clone showed up just once. This rearrangement joins TRBV30 to TRBJ2-2; D not resolved. Trimming shortened V by 4 bases and J by 4 bases, and 10 bases separated the two germline ends. The CDR3 is 13 residues long. Germline V gene lookup returns CDR1 GTSNPN and CDR2 SVGIG (reference sequence). The CDR3 coding sequence is TGTGCCTGGAACCCCGGGCCCACCGGGGAGCTGTTTTTT. Protein product: CAWNPGPTGELFF. Drawing the rest from reference TRBV30 and TRBJ2-2, the complete variable domain is SQTIHQWPATLVQPVGSPLSLECTVEGTSNPNLYWYRQAAGRGLQLLFYSVGIGQISSEVPQNLSASRPQDRQFILSSKKLLLSDSGFYLCAWNPGPTGELFFGEGSRLTVL.